A selection of T cell receptor beta chains follows, all from one sample in a study of control samples from healthy donors and cancer patients. Sequenced by immunoSEQ multiplex PCR; TCRdb stores in-frame clones only, minus some. The sample has 90,000 to 100,000 clones, about 87% seen once; the top ten hold about 15%. The sample comprised blood. These receptors originate from a woman between 65 and 79 years old in good health. Both conserved end residues are part of each CDR3. Each record gives: J gene, D gene, clone size, V gene, CDR3 protein, CDR3 DNA. D genes are given only for firm matches. Not all rows give a size; the values are once, few, many and, for expanded clones, a class.

>TRBJ2-7|NA|NA|TRBV5-6
CASTPVGRDIEQYF
TGTGCCAGCACCCCGGTTGGCCGGGACATCGAGCAGTACTTC
>TRBJ2-2|NA|NA|TRBV19
CASNGGGYTGELFF
TGTGCCAGTAATGGGGGAGGATACACCGGGGAGCTGTTTTTT
>TRBJ2-3|NA|NA|TRBV7-2
CASSLGHSTDTQYF
TGTGCCAGCAGTTTAGGACACAGCACAGATACGCAGTATTTT
>TRBJ2-5|NA|NA|TRBV10-3
CAIGGDSSRNQYF
TGTGCCATCGGTGGGGACTCCTCCCGTAACCAGTACTTC
>TRBJ1-5|NA|NA|TRBV3-1/TRBV3-2
CASSQGGEAPQHF
TGTGCCAGCAGCCAAGGGGGGGAAGCGCCCCAGCATTTT
>TRBJ2-7|NA|NA|TRBV6-2/TRBV6-3
CASSYGREQYF
TGTGCCAGCAGTTACGGCAGGGAGCAGTACTTC
>TRBJ1-2|TRBD1|NA|TRBV18
CASSPTGNGYTF
TGTGCCAGCTCCCCGACAGGGAATGGCTACACCTTC
>TRBJ2-3|TRBD1|NA|TRBV18
CASSPPVGQGVLEDTQYF
TGTGCCAGCTCACCACCGGTCGGACAGGGCGTTTTGGAAGATACGCAGTATTTT
>TRBJ2-5|NA|few|TRBV5-1
CASSFGQETQYF
TGCGCCAGCAGCTTTGGGCAGGAGACCCAGTACTTC
>TRBJ2-3|NA|NA|TRBV6-2/TRBV6-3
CASSPRWATDTQYF
TGTGCCAGCAGCCCCCGGTGGGCCACAGATACGCAGTATTTT
>TRBJ2-2|TRBD1|NA|TRBV6-5
CASRDRVAGELFF
TGTGCCAGCAGAGACAGGGTCGCCGGGGAGCTGTTTTTT
>TRBJ1-3|NA|NA|TRBV15
CATSRERGGQGNTIYF
TGTGCCACCAGCAGAGAGCGGGGGGGGCAAGGAAACACCATATATTTT
>TRBJ2-7|NA|NA|TRBV7-8
CASSLPRTYEQYF
TGTGCCAGCAGCTTGCCTAGAACCTACGAGCAGTACTTC
>TRBJ2-7|TRBD1|NA|TRBV6-5
CASSRPGQTYEQYF
TGTGCCAGCAGTCGCCCGGGACAGACCTACGAGCAGTACTTC
>TRBJ2-4|TRBD1|NA|TRBV6-6
CASSYLTGAKNIQYF
TGTGCCAGCAGTTACCTGACAGGGGCCAAAAACATTCAGTACTTC
>TRBJ1-6|NA|NA|TRBV7-2
CASSLFGGNNSPLHF
TGTGCCAGCAGCTTATTCGGGGGCAATAATTCACCCCTCCACTTT
>TRBJ1-4|NA|once|TRBV5-4
CASSFGGTTNEKLFF
TGTGCCAGCAGCTTTGGGGGAACAACTAATGAAAAACTGTTTTTT
>TRBJ2-4|NA|NA|TRBV7-2
CASSRDSKNIQYF
TGTGCCAGCAGCCGGGACTCCAAAAACATTCAGTACTTC
>TRBJ1-2|NA|NA|TRBV6-1
CASSDGRAVPPSF
TGTGCCAGCAGTGATGGGAGGGCGGTCCCACCATCCTTC
>TRBJ2-1|TRBD2|NA|TRBV11-3
CASSTPSGSDEQFF
TGTGCCAGCAGCACCCCTAGCGGGAGTGACGAGCAGTTCTTC
>TRBJ2-5|TRBD2|NA|TRBV5-4
CASSFSGGAQETQYF
TGTGCCAGCAGCTTTAGCGGGGGGGCCCAAGAGACCCAGTACTTC
>TRBJ1-5|NA|NA|TRBV7-2
CASSLGVNQPQHF
TGTGCCAGCAGCTTAGGCGTTAATCAGCCCCAGCATTTT
>TRBJ1-2|NA|NA|TRBV18
CASSPQGRTGYTF
TGTGCCAGCTCACCCCAGGGGCGGACCGGCTACACCTTC
>TRBJ1-6|TRBD1|NA|TRBV6-2/TRBV6-3
CASSPGTAKNSPLHF
TGTGCCAGCAGCCCCGGGACAGCCAAAAATTCACCCCTCCACTTT
>TRBJ2-7|NA|NA|TRBV20-1
CSASNPRVYSYEQYF
TGCAGTGCTAGTAACCCCAGGGTATACTCCTACGAGCAGTACTTC
>TRBJ2-1|TRBD2|NA|TRBV5-1
CASSQGTSGHNEQFF
TGCGCCAGCAGCCAAGGGACTAGCGGCCACAATGAGCAGTTCTTC
>TRBJ1-6|NA|NA|TRBV6-2/TRBV6-3
CASSGGSSYNSPLHF
TGTGCCAGCAGCGGTGGGAGCTCCTATAATTCACCCCTCCACTTT
>TRBJ1-2|NA|NA|TRBV19
CASTMGENYGYTF
TGTGCCAGTACCATGGGAGAAAACTATGGCTACACCTTC
>TRBJ2-3|NA|NA|TRBV18
CASSQDRAFDTQYF
TGTGCCAGCTCACAGGACCGCGCCTTCGATACGCAGTATTTT
>TRBJ1-5|NA|NA|TRBV21-1
CASNSDRGRNQPQHF
TGTGCCAGCAACTCGGACAGGGGGCGGAATCAGCCCCAGCATTTT
>TRBJ2-3|TRBD1|NA|TRBV5-1
CASSLGGQGTDTQYF
TGCGCCAGCAGCTTGGGCGGACAGGGGACAGATACGCAGTATTTT